Detailed here is one T cell receptor (beta chain). No antigen is known for it. Unstimulated PBMCs were sorted into CD3+CD4+ and CD3+CD8+ populations. Here immunoSEQ multiplex PCR was the method, and the copy in TCRdb shows in-frame clones only, minus some. Among about 6,200 clones listed, approximately 80% were seen once. This sample is part of a study of T cell clones after liver transplantation. Study at large: Liver transplant recipients had immunosuppression withdrawal attempted within 2 years. Findings and caveats of the study: Rather than being deleted, graft donor-reactive T cells may have moved into the graft. A larger donor-reactive than third-party decline suggested partial antigen-specific deletion.

The length of the CDR3 is 14 residues. V gave up 0 bases and J gave up 0 bases, with 9 bases separating them. Germline V lookup: CDR1 GTSNPN, CDR2 SVGIG (reference sequence). Sequencing was performed on CD8+ T cells from blood, taken around 42 months after liver transplant. The clonotype comes from a human patient who received a liver transplant. Some T cells could come from the graft donor. This chain connects TRBV30 to TRBJ2-7; D is ambiguous. CDR3 DNA: TGTGCCTGGAGTGTAAGTCTTGTCTCCTACGAGCAGTACTTC. Encoded protein: CAWSVSLVSYEQYF.